The rows below give T cell receptor beta chains drawn from one sample of a study of Graves' ophthalmopathy and Graves' hyperthyroidism. A single record per CDR3 protein comes from TCRdb applying MiXCR to the multiplex PCR reads. The sample has about 1.1 million distinct CDR3 sequences, approximately 35% seen once. The sequencing sample was made of peripheral blood or thyroid tissue (not recorded which). The receptors come from an adult man with Graves' hyperthyroidism. Each CDR3 is given with its conserved first and last residue. Fields, in order: CDR3 DNA, CDR3 protein, J gene, D gene, V gene, clone size. D genes are given only for firm matches. Clone size, where shown, is once, few, many, or a class for clones that have expanded.

TGTGCCAGCAGCATGGACAGGGGAAAGGCCAACGTCCTGACTTTC | CASSMDRGKANVLTF | TRBJ2-6 | TRBD1 | TRBV2 | many
TGTGCCAGCAGCCAGGGGAACTACGAGCAGTACTTC | CASSQGNYEQYF | TRBJ2-7 | - | TRBV4-2 | many
TGCAGTGCCGCGTCCTACGAGCAGTACTTC | CSAASYEQYF | TRBJ2-7 | - | TRBV20-1 | many
TGTGCCAGCAGGACGGGGACAGGGGGAAAACTGTTTTTT | CASRTGTGGKLFF | TRBJ1-4 | TRBD1 | TRBV2 | -
TGTGCCAGCAGCTCACCGGGACAGGGGGCGCGGGAGCAGTACTTC | CASSSPGQGAREQYF | TRBJ2-7 | TRBD1 | TRBV7-6 | -
TGTGCCAGTAGGGAGACTAGCGGGAGTTCTGGGGCCAACGTCCTGACTTTC | CASRETSGSSGANVLTF | TRBJ2-6 | TRBD2 | TRBV19 | once
TGTGCCAGCAGCCCAGACAGGGGGCTTAACGAGCAGTACTTC | CASSPDRGLNEQYF | TRBJ2-7 | TRBD1 | TRBV7-9 | -
TGTGCCAGCAGTAGCCAGGGGAAGGAAGCTTTCTTT | CASSSQGKEAFF | TRBJ1-1 | - | TRBV25-1 | few
TGTGCCAGCAGCCAAACGCAGGGAGACTATGGCTACACCTTC | CASSQTQGDYGYTF | TRBJ1-2 | - | TRBV14 | many
TGTGCCAGCAGCTCACTGGGACAGATCTCTGGAAACACCATATATTTT | CASSSLGQISGNTIYF | TRBJ1-3 | TRBD1 | TRBV11-2 | -
TGTGCCAGCAGCCCCCTCACCGGCGGGAGGACAGCTAACACTGAAGCTTTCTTT | CASSPLTGGRTANTEAFF | TRBJ1-1 | - | TRBV14 | many
TGTGCCAGCAGCCCCCTGGGGGGCCAAGAGACCCAGTACTTC | CASSPLGGQETQYF | TRBJ2-5 | - | TRBV7-3 | many
TGCAGTGCTAGAGAGGGGACAGCTTTCTTT | CSAREGTAFF | TRBJ1-1 | - | TRBV20-1 | -
TGTGCCATCAGTGAGGGAATAGATCCTAATACGCAGTATTTT | CAISEGIDPNTQYF | TRBJ2-3 | - | TRBV10-3 | few
TGCAGCGCTGAGGGGCAGGGGGCTTACGAGCAGTACTTC | CSAEGQGAYEQYF | TRBJ2-7 | TRBD1 | TRBV29-1 | many
TGTACCAGCAGCCAAGACGGTTATGGGCAGGAGCTTGGGACCCAGTACTTC | CTSSQDGYGQELGTQYF | TRBJ2-5 | - | TRBV3-1 | -
TGTGCCAGCAGCCAGACTAGCGGGGGTCGGGAGACCCAGTACTTC | CASSQTSGGRETQYF | TRBJ2-5 | TRBD2 | TRBV2 | few
TGTGCCTGGAGGACAGGGGGCGAGGGTACTGAAGCTTTCTTT | CAWRTGGEGTEAFF | TRBJ1-1 | TRBD1 | TRBV30 | few
TGTGCCACCAGCCCGGGGGCGGGACCCGGCGGGCACGAGCAGTACTTC | CATSPGAGPGGHEQYF | TRBJ2-7 | - | TRBV10-3 | -
TGTGCCAGCAGCCCGACTATCGGCCACTACGAGCAGTACTTC | CASSPTIGHYEQYF | TRBJ2-7 | - | TRBV7-2 | many
TGCAGCGCTTGGCACCTCAGGAACGAGCAGTACTTC | CSAWHLRNEQYF | TRBJ2-7 | - | TRBV29-1 | many
TGTGCCAGCCAAAACCGGGCGATCGGAAACACCATATATTTT | CASQNRAIGNTIYF | TRBJ1-3 | - | TRBV7-9 | -
TGTGCCAGCAGACCAGGGAGCTCCTACGAGCAGTACTTC | CASRPGSSYEQYF | TRBJ2-7 | - | TRBV6-6 | many
TGTGCCAGCAGCGTGGGGACAGGAACCGAGCAGTACTTC | CASSVGTGTEQYF | TRBJ2-7 | TRBD1 | TRBV2 | few
TGTGCCAGCAGTTACTCCCGTCGGGAGTCGCCGTATTTT | CASSYSRRESPYF | TRBJ2-3 | - | TRBV6-6 | few
TGTGCCATCAGAGAAGACAGGGACGAGCAGTACTTC | CAIREDRDEQYF | TRBJ2-7 | TRBD1 | TRBV10-3 | many
TGTGCCAGCAGCAGTAGCGGAGTTCTAGAGACCCAGTACTTC | CASSSSGVLETQYF | TRBJ2-5 | - | TRBV9 | -
TGTGCCAGCAGTAACAGGGGGAGCACAGATACGCAGTATTTT | CASSNRGSTDTQYF | TRBJ2-3 | TRBD1 | TRBV2 | -
TGCGCCAGCAGCCAAGAGGGTACTAGCGGGAGGGCAACCTACGAGCAGTACTTC | CASSQEGTSGRATYEQYF | TRBJ2-7 | TRBD2 | TRBV4-1 | -
TGCAGTGCTATGGGACAGGGGGACACCGGGGAGCTGTTTTTT | CSAMGQGDTGELFF | TRBJ2-2 | TRBD1 | TRBV20-1 | -
TGTGCCTGGAGTGTAACAGACACCTACGAGCAGTACTTC | CAWSVTDTYEQYF | TRBJ2-7 | - | TRBV30 | -
TGTGCCATCAGCCCTAGGACTAGCGGGATAGAGACCCAGTACTTC | CAISPRTSGIETQYF | TRBJ2-5 | TRBD2 | TRBV10-3 | many
TGTGCCAGCAGGGCCCGGGGAGGCTACACCTTC | CASRARGGYTF | TRBJ1-2 | - | TRBV12-3/TRBV12-4 | few
TGTGCCATCAGCGACTTACTAGCGGGAGACTCCTACGAGCAGTACTTC | CAISDLLAGDSYEQYF | TRBJ2-7 | TRBD2 | TRBV10-3 | once
TGTGCCAGCGTGGTCCGGGACACCGTCCTGACTTTC | CASVVRDTVLTF | TRBJ2-6 | - | TRBV2 | few
TGCGCCAGCAGCTATACTACAGGGCTTTACACCTTC | CASSYTTGLYTF | TRBJ1-2 | - | TRBV5-1 | many
TGTGCCAGCAGTCGAGACCCGGGACAGAATCAGCCCCAGCATTTT | CASSRDPGQNQPQHF | TRBJ1-5 | TRBD1 | TRBV6-5 | -
TGCAGCGTCGGTAGAGGTTTAGAGACCCAGTACTTC | CSVGRGLETQYF | TRBJ2-5 | - | TRBV29-1 | many
TGTGCCATCAGGTTGGGCACTCTCGGGAACACTGAAGCTTTCTTT | CAIRLGTLGNTEAFF | TRBJ1-1 | - | TRBV10-3 | once
TGTGCCAGCACTAAGAGCGGGAGTGTTTCCGGGGAGCTGTTTTTT | CASTKSGSVSGELFF | TRBJ2-2 | TRBD2 | TRBV7-3 | -
TGTGCCAGCAGAACCCCGGGCTCGAACACTGAAGCTTTCTTT | CASRTPGSNTEAFF | TRBJ1-1 | - | TRBV7-9 | -
TGCGCCAGCAGCCAAGATTATTGGGACAGGGGTTTCTTT | CASSQDYWDRGFF | TRBJ1-1 | TRBD1 | TRBV4-3 | many
TGTGCCAGTAGTATGGAACAGGGTACGGGTCAGCCCCAGCATTTT | CASSMEQGTGQPQHF | TRBJ1-5 | - | TRBV19 | many
TGCAGCTCGGTCGGGGCCAAAAACATTCAGTACTTC | CSSVGAKNIQYF | TRBJ2-4 | - | TRBV29-1 | few
TGCAGCGTTGAATTAGCGAGAGAGACCCAGTACTTC | CSVELARETQYF | TRBJ2-5 | - | TRBV29-1 | -
TGTGCCAGTGTCTTCGAGAACACCGGGGAGCTGTTTTTT | CASVFENTGELFF | TRBJ2-2 | - | TRBV7-8 | many
TGTGCCAATAAAAAGGCCGGAGGGGCTGGGGCCAACGTCCTGACTTTC | CANKKAGGAGANVLTF | TRBJ2-6 | - | TRBV19 | -
TGTGCCACCAGCAGTGGAGGGGGGTTCTATGGCTACACCTTC | CATSSGGGFYGYTF | TRBJ1-2 | - | TRBV15 | many
TGCAGCAAAGGACAGGGGGGTAACTACGAGCAGTACTTC | CSKGQGGNYEQYF | TRBJ2-7 | TRBD1 | TRBV29-1 | -
TGTGCCAGCAGTCCCCTTCGCCCAGGGCGGACTGAAGCTTTCTTT | CASSPLRPGRTEAFF | TRBJ1-1 | - | TRBV6-5 | few
TGTGCCAGCAAGGAAGGGGGCAGGGAGAGAAACACCATATATTTT | CASKEGGRERNTIYF | TRBJ1-3 | TRBD1 | TRBV7-8 | many
TGCAGTGCTCTGGATGGGGGTGGCCAGCCCCAGCATTTT | CSALDGGGQPQHF | TRBJ1-5 | - | TRBV20-1 | -
TGTGCCAGCAGCTGGAGGGGGAGAGGAGAAAAACTGTTTTTT | CASSWRGRGEKLFF | TRBJ1-4 | - | TRBV7-2 | few
TGTGCCAGCGGTAGCGGGGGTTCTTTCACCGAGGAGCTGTTTTTT | CASGSGGSFTEELFF | TRBJ2-2 | TRBD2 | TRBV7-2 | few
TGTGCCATCAGTCCGGGACAGCGCTACACCTTC | CAISPGQRYTF | TRBJ1-2 | TRBD1 | TRBV10-3 | -